Listed below are T cell receptor beta chains from one sample, sequenced in a study of shared clonotypes between healthy human individuals. Sequenced by immunoSEQ multiplex PCR; TCRdb stores in-frame clones only, minus some. The sample yields about 960,000 clones, about 80% seen once. Sequencing used memory CD4+ T cells sorted from blood. All receptors derive from a man aged 18 to 29 in good health. Each CDR3 is given with its conserved first and last residue. The order of the fields is clone size, J gene, D gene, V gene, CDR3 DNA, CDR3 protein. D genes are given only for firm matches. Clone size is not always given. Where it is, it says once, few, many or a class for expanded clones.

clone size: .
J gene: TRBJ2-2
D gene: TRBD1
V gene: TRBV28
CDR3 DNA: TGTGCCAGCAGTCGAGAGACAGGGGGCAACACCGGGGAGCTGTTTTTT
CDR3 protein: CASSRETGGNTGELFF

clone size: .
J gene: TRBJ2-1
D gene: TRBD2
V gene: TRBV27
CDR3 DNA: TGTGCCAGCAGTTCCGCCGGACTAGCCCGATACAATGAGCAGTTCTTC
CDR3 protein: CASSSAGLARYNEQFF

clone size: few
J gene: TRBJ1-1
D gene: .
V gene: TRBV7-2
CDR3 DNA: TGTGCCAGCAGCTTAGAATTTTTCACTGAAGCTTTCTTT
CDR3 protein: CASSLEFFTEAFF

clone size: .
J gene: TRBJ1-5
D gene: .
V gene: TRBV5-6
CDR3 DNA: TGTGCCAGCAGCTTGTTCAGGGGTGATAGCAATCAGCCCCAGCATTTT
CDR3 protein: CASSLFRGDSNQPQHF

clone size: .
J gene: TRBJ2-7
D gene: .
V gene: TRBV7-2
CDR3 DNA: TGTGCCAGCAGCTTAATGAAGGCCACCTACGAGCAGTACTTC
CDR3 protein: CASSLMKATYEQYF

clone size: .
J gene: TRBJ1-1
D gene: .
V gene: TRBV11-3
CDR3 DNA: TGTGCCAGCAGCTTCAGTACGGCGTCTCAGGGAACTGAAGCTTTCTTT
CDR3 protein: CASSFSTASQGTEAFF

clone size: once
J gene: TRBJ2-2
D gene: TRBD1
V gene: TRBV9
CDR3 DNA: TGTGCCAGCAGCGCCCAGGGGGCGCCGGCCGGGGAGCTGTTTTTT
CDR3 protein: CASSAQGAPAGELFF

clone size: .
J gene: TRBJ2-7
D gene: .
V gene: TRBV5-4
CDR3 DNA: TGTGCCAGCAGCGGGAACTACGAGCAGTACTTC
CDR3 protein: CASSGNYEQYF

clone size: few
J gene: TRBJ2-7
D gene: .
V gene: TRBV6-1
CDR3 DNA: TGTGCCAGCAGGGGAGAAACAGGTTCCGAGCAGTACTTC
CDR3 protein: CASRGETGSEQYF

clone size: few
J gene: TRBJ1-2
D gene: .
V gene: TRBV10-3
CDR3 DNA: TGTGCCATCAGTGGGGGACTTAATAACTATGGCTACACCTTC
CDR3 protein: CAISGGLNNYGYTF

clone size: .
J gene: TRBJ2-1
D gene: .
V gene: TRBV4-1
CDR3 DNA: TGCGCCAGCAGCCACTTTCAACAGTACAATGAGCAGTTCTTC
CDR3 protein: CASSHFQQYNEQFF

clone size: .
J gene: TRBJ1-1
D gene: .
V gene: TRBV6-6
CDR3 DNA: TGTGCCAGCAGTTCCCGGGTCCTGAACACTGAAGCTTTCTTT
CDR3 protein: CASSSRVLNTEAFF

clone size: .
J gene: TRBJ2-7
D gene: TRBD1
V gene: TRBV5-1
CDR3 DNA: TGCGCCAGCAGCCGACAGGGTCTGGGCGAGCAGTACTTC
CDR3 protein: CASSRQGLGEQYF

clone size: .
J gene: TRBJ2-1
D gene: TRBD2
V gene: TRBV9
CDR3 DNA: TGTGCCAGCAGTTCTAGCGGGGGTATGGATGAGCAGTTCTTC
CDR3 protein: CASSSSGGMDEQFF

clone size: .
J gene: TRBJ1-6
D gene: .
V gene: TRBV12-1
CDR3 DNA: TGTGCCAGCAGCTCTAGGACGGGCTCACCCCTCCACTTT
CDR3 protein: CASSSRTGSPLHF

clone size: .
J gene: TRBJ1-4
D gene: TRBD1
V gene: TRBV9
CDR3 DNA: TGTGCCAGCAGCGTAGCGGGACAGGGGTTTAATGAAAAACTGTTTTTT
CDR3 protein: CASSVAGQGFNEKLFF

clone size: .
J gene: TRBJ1-1
D gene: .
V gene: TRBV9
CDR3 DNA: TGTGCCAGCAGCGTTGGAAGGGGGGGCATGAACACTGAAGCTTTCTTT
CDR3 protein: CASSVGRGGMNTEAFF

clone size: .
J gene: TRBJ2-5
D gene: TRBD2
V gene: TRBV5-8
CDR3 DNA: TGTGCCAGCAACGAGCGGGGAAAGGGAGAGACCCAGTACTTC
CDR3 protein: CASNERGKGETQYF

clone size: .
J gene: TRBJ2-7
D gene: TRBD1
V gene: TRBV6-6
CDR3 DNA: TGTGCCAGCAGTTCGGGACAGGGTTCCTACGAGCAGTACTTC
CDR3 protein: CASSSGQGSYEQYF

clone size: .
J gene: TRBJ2-1
D gene: TRBD2
V gene: TRBV5-1
CDR3 DNA: TGCGCCAGCAGCTTGGCCACTAGCGGGGCGGGTAACAATGAGCAGTTCTTC
CDR3 protein: CASSLATSGAGNNEQFF

clone size: .
J gene: TRBJ2-3
D gene: .
V gene: TRBV29-1
CDR3 DNA: TGCAGCGTTTCCCAATCCACAGATACGCAGTATTTT
CDR3 protein: CSVSQSTDTQYF

clone size: few
J gene: TRBJ1-2
D gene: TRBD1
V gene: TRBV19
CDR3 DNA: TGTGCCAGTGGGGGACAGGGGTATGGCTACACCTTC
CDR3 protein: CASGGQGYGYTF

clone size: .
J gene: TRBJ2-7
D gene: .
V gene: TRBV27
CDR3 DNA: TGTGCCAGCAGTTCCCGGGACCTTAGGGACGTCTACGAGCAGTACTTC
CDR3 protein: CASSSRDLRDVYEQYF

clone size: .
J gene: TRBJ2-7
D gene: .
V gene: TRBV19
CDR3 DNA: TGTGCCAGTAGTAACGATGGGGGATCCTACGAGCAGTACTTC
CDR3 protein: CASSNDGGSYEQYF

clone size: .
J gene: TRBJ2-3
D gene: TRBD2
V gene: TRBV28
CDR3 DNA: TGTGCCAGCAGTCGACTAGCGGGAGTATCAGATACGCAGTATTTT
CDR3 protein: CASSRLAGVSDTQYF

clone size: .
J gene: TRBJ2-7
D gene: .
V gene: TRBV7-9
CDR3 DNA: TGTGCCAGCAGCTTAGGCACCGGACGTCAGTACTTC
CDR3 protein: CASSLGTGRQYF

clone size: once
J gene: TRBJ1-3
D gene: .
V gene: TRBV4-1
CDR3 DNA: TGCGCCAGCAGCCAAAACGACCCCAGCTCAGGAAACACCATATATTTT
CDR3 protein: CASSQNDPSSGNTIYF

clone size: .
J gene: TRBJ2-1
D gene: TRBD1
V gene: TRBV7-9
CDR3 DNA: TGTGCCAGCAGCTTAGAGACAGGGTGGGGTGAGCAGTTCTTC
CDR3 protein: CASSLETGWGEQFF

clone size: .
J gene: TRBJ2-1
D gene: TRBD2
V gene: TRBV5-1
CDR3 DNA: TGCGCCAGCAGCTTGAGGACTAGCGGGGGAAACAATGAGCAGTTCTTC
CDR3 protein: CASSLRTSGGNNEQFF

clone size: .
J gene: TRBJ1-1
D gene: .
V gene: TRBV6-5
CDR3 DNA: TGTGCCAGCAACCCGGGGCGGGCCACTGAAGCTTTCTTT
CDR3 protein: CASNPGRATEAFF

clone size: .
J gene: TRBJ1-1
D gene: .
V gene: TRBV7-2
CDR3 DNA: TGTGCCAGCAGCTTAGGTGGGCCGAACACTGAAGCTTTCTTT
CDR3 protein: CASSLGGPNTEAFF

clone size: .
J gene: TRBJ2-2
D gene: .
V gene: TRBV6-5
CDR3 DNA: TGTGCCAGCAGTCAAAACCCGAACACCGGGGAGCTGTTTTTT
CDR3 protein: CASSQNPNTGELFF